These 18 T cell receptor beta chains were all obtained from the same sample, sequenced in a study of shared clonotypes between healthy human individuals. Assay: immunoSEQ multiplex PCR; the TCRdb copy retains only in-frame clones and omits some. Of a few hundred thousand clones in the sample, around 97% were seen once. Sequencing was done on a sample of naive CD4+ T cells sorted from blood. Described subset: CD45RA+ positively selected. Source of these receptors: a woman aged 25 to 39 in good health.

This sequence joins TRBV28 and TRBJ2-5; tentative D call: TRBD2 (6 bases). V shed 8 bases and J shed 5 bases, with 12 bases lying between them. CDR1 and CDR2 (germline): MDHEN, SYDVKM. The CDR3 consists of 12 residues. The CDR3 sequence is CASGGSPETQYF. CDR3 coding DNA: TGTGCCAGCGGGGGGAGCCCGGAGACCCAGTACTTC.

This clone was seen only once. The rearrangement links TRBV9 to TRBJ2-1, with TRBD2 identical over 9 bases. Germline V CDR1 and CDR2: SGDLS, YYNGEE. With 4 bases clipped from V and 8 bases from J, the junction kept 10 bases outside the gene matches. CDR3 length: 15 residues. CDR3 DNA: TGTGCCAGCAGCCCCTATAGCGGGAGTATCGATGAGCAGTTCTTC. Its protein is CASSPYSGSIDEQFF.

V gene TRBV4-2 combines with J gene TRBJ2-7, with TRBD2 as a possible D gene (6 bases). The CDR3 covers 16 residues. V gave up 0 bases and J gave up 3 bases, with 15 bases separating them. Per the germline V gene, CDR1 is LGHNA and CDR2 is YNFKEQ. CDR3 region: CASSQDRTSSRYEQYF. CDR3 nucleotides: TGTGCCAGCAGCCAAGATCGAACTAGCTCTCGCTACGAGCAGTACTTC.

The rearrangement uses TRBV7-8 and TRBJ1-3; D call uncertain. The CDR3 spans 15 residues. V was pared by 2 bases and J by 7 bases, with 15 bases between. Looked up from germline, CDR1 is SGHVS and CDR2 is FQNEAQ. CDR3 coding DNA: TGTGCCAGCAGCTTAACGCGGGTTGGTGGTAACACCATATATTTT. Translating gives CASSLTRVGGNTIYF.

The chain uses TRBV28 and TRBJ2-7; 8 nucleotides agree with TRBD1. This CDR3 has 17 amino acids. Germline V gene data show CDR1 as MDHEN and CDR2 as SYDVKM. V shed 5 bases, J shed 1 base, and the junction held 13 bases outside the gene matches. The CDR3, as DNA: TGTGCCAGCAGTCCACAGACCGGGACAGGTCGGTCCTACGAGCAGTACTTC. This sequence encodes CASSPQTGTGRSYEQYF.

The J gene is TRBJ2-2, the V gene TRBV15; no clear D. The CDR3 consists of 17 residues. CDR1 is LNHNV, CDR2 YYDKDF, per germline (reference sequence). Trimming shortened V by 0 bases and J by 7 bases, and 18 bases separated the two germline ends. The CDR3: CATSRDQRLFHVGELFF. CDR3 nucleotide sequence: TGTGCCACCAGCAGAGATCAGCGACTTTTCCACGTCGGGGAGCTGTTTTTT.

The rearrangement links TRBV5-1 to TRBJ2-6, with D unclear. Trimming cost V 2 bases and J 0 bases, with 15 bases left between them. Germline loops: CDR1 SGHRS, CDR2 YFSETQ. The CDR3 loop spans 18 amino acids. The DNA for the CDR3 is TGCGCCAGCAGCTTCAACCCCGGAGCTCTCTCTGGGGCCAACGTCCTGACTTTC. This gives the protein CASSFNPGALSGANVLTF.

This rearrangement joins TRBV10-1 to TRBJ2-7, with TRBD2 matching 9 bases. Germline assignment: CDR1 WNHNN and CDR2 SYGVQD (reference sequence). The CDR3 contains 16 residues. The J segment lost 1 base and the V segment lost 3 bases, leaving 7 bases of the junction unmatched. CDR3 in amino acids: CASSDSGSPGSYEQYF. DNA of the CDR3: TGCGCCAGCAGTGATAGCGGGAGCCCTGGTTCCTACGAGCAGTACTTC.

This sequence joins TRBV29-1 and TRBJ1-3, with no clear D. There are 13 residues in the CDR3. The V end lost 3 bases, the J end lost 4 bases, and 10 bases lay between the germline ends. Germline values: CDR1 SQVTM, CDR2 ANQGSEA. CDR3 nucleotides: TGCAGCGTTGAGTCGGTCTTCGGAAACACCATATATTTT. Its protein is CSVESVFGNTIYF.

The chain uses TRBV4-1 and TRBJ2-2, with D possibly being TRBD1 (5 bases). The CDR3 has 15 residues. Trimming left V 2 bases short and J 1 base short, with 8 bases between. Germline-derived CDR1 and CDR2 are MGHRA and YSYEKL. The DNA for the CDR3 is TGCGCCAGCAGCCAATCAGGGCAGAACACCGGGGAGCTGTTTTTT. Protein sequence: CASSQSGQNTGELFF.

V gene TRBV7-2 combines with J gene TRBJ2-5, with 8 bases fitting TRBD2. The CDR3 loop spans 15 amino acids. With V trimmed by 1 base and J by 2 bases, 3 bases remained unmatched. Germline V gene sequence: CDR1 SGHTA, CDR2 FQGNSA. The CDR3 nucleotides are TGTGCCAGCAGCTTAGGACTAGCGAAACAAGAGACCCAGTACTTC. It is translated as CASSLGLAKQETQYF.

The V and J genes are TRBV6-1 and TRBJ1-3; no definite D call. The CDR3 sequence is 14 residues long. V was cut by 1 base and J by 3 bases, with 7 bases left in between. Germline CDR1 reads MNHNS; CDR2 reads SASEGT. CDR3 in amino acids: CASSEVTGGNTIYF. CDR3 coding DNA: TGTGCCAGCAGTGAAGTTACTGGTGGAAACACCATATATTTT.

This clone came up once. This chain joins TRBV11-2 and TRBJ2-1; TRBD2 is a possible D gene (5 bases). V was cut by 5 bases and J by 6 bases, with 14 bases left in between. The CDR3 sequence is 14 residues long. Germline loops: CDR1 SGHAT, CDR2 FQNNGV. CDR3 nucleotide sequence: TGTGCCAGCAGCCCCCGGGGTAGCACCAATGAGCAGTTCTTC. Residues: CASSPRGSTNEQFF.

This chain joins TRBV27 and TRBJ1-3; D might be TRBD1 (5 bases). This CDR3 contains 16 residues. CDR1 is MNHEY, CDR2 SMNVEV, per germline (reference sequence). V lost 6 bases, J lost 0 bases, and 15 bases lay in between. For the CDR3, the DNA is TGTGCCAGCAGACGAACGGGACTCCTCTCTGGAAACACCATATATTTT. It encodes CASRRTGLLSGNTIYF.

The J gene is TRBJ1-3, the V gene TRBV5-4; a weak D match, TRBD1 (6 bases). In germline, CDR1 is SGHNT, CDR2 YYREEE (reference sequence). The CDR3 contains 15 residues. V dropped 0 bases and J dropped 4 bases, with 11 bases sitting between them. The CDR3 DNA follows: TGTGCCAGCAGCTTGGCAACGGGGGCGGGAAACACCATATATTTT. As protein: CASSLATGAGNTIYF.

This chain connects TRBV5-1 to TRBJ1-5; possible D gene TRBD1, 5 bases. The ends were cut back, 1 base at V and 9 bases at J, with 14 bases in the middle. Germline V gene data show CDR1 as SGHRS and CDR2 as YFSETQ. This CDR3 contains 14 residues. The CDR3 loop reads CASSLSGSGGPQHF. The DNA of the CDR3 is TGCGCCAGCAGCTTGTCAGGGTCCGGGGGGCCCCAGCATTTT.

V usage is TRBV25-1 and J usage is TRBJ2-2; weak D call: TRBD2 (6 bases). The ends were cut back, 8 bases at V and 1 base at J, with 11 bases in the middle. The CDR3 loop spans 14 amino acids. Germline lookup yields CDR1 MGHDK and CDR2 SYGVNS. For the CDR3, the DNA is TGTGCCAGCGTGAGGGAGGAGAACACCGGGGAGCTGTTTTTT. Amino acid sequence: CASVREENTGELFF.

The V and J genes are TRBV6-1 and TRBJ2-2; 8 positions match TRBD1. CDR3 length: 15 amino acids. Trimming at V came to 9 bases and at J to 4 bases, leaving 10 bases not matched to a gene. Germline V lookup: CDR1 MNHNS, CDR2 SASEGT. The CDR3 nucleotides read TGTGCCAGTACTCCGATACAGGGGGGCACCGGGGAGCTGTTTTTT. Amino acid sequence: CASTPIQGGTGELFF.